Each of the 10 T cell receptor beta chains below was sequenced from the same sample in a study of post-analysis software for immune sequencing data. General study points: Patients had higher frequencies than controls of about five TRBV segments, including TRBV5-6, TRBV5-1 and TRBV20-1.

The authors incorporated unique molecular identifiers into the TCR beta cDNA libraries. TCRdb reprocessed the PCR reads via MiXCR and lists one record per CDR3 protein. The sample has about 170,000 distinct CDR3 sequences, about 29% seen once; the top ten hold approximately 1.5%. Antigen specificity for these receptors is unknown. The sample consisted of blood. Source of these receptors: a girl aged 10 to 17 with multiple sclerosis.

This sequence joins TRBV20-1 and TRBJ2-1; 14 bases match TRBD2. There are 14 residues in the CDR3. V dropped 5 bases and J dropped 8; count of bases not matched to a gene: 5. CDR1 and CDR2 from the germline V gene are DFQATT and SNEGSKA (reference sequence). The CDR3 DNA reads as TGCAGTGCTGCCGGGACTAGCGGGAGATATGAGCAGTTCTTC. It is translated as CSAAGTSGRYEQFF.

This clonotype showed up many times. The chain carries TRBV5-1 and TRBJ2-3, with D unresolved. Germline CDR1 and CDR2: SGHRS and YFSETQ. This CDR3 contains 15 residues. The V and J ends lost 0 bases and 6 bases respectively, with 14 bases between them. CDR3 DNA sequence: TGCGCCAGCAGCTTGGTGACCCATCCGGCTGATACGCAGTATTTT. Residues: CASSLVTHPADTQYF.

Of note for this clonotype: A much larger clone is a single base away; this may be a read error. The CDR3 region is CASSLFPAYEQYF. The CDR3 nucleotides read TGTGCCAGCAGTTTATTTCCTGCCTACGAGCAGTACTTC. The chain combines TRBV28 with TRBJ2-7; D gene unclear. CDR3 size: 13 residues. CDR1 and CDR2 from the germline V gene are MDHEN and SYDVKM. Deletions cut 1 base from V and 2 bases from J, with 6 bases between.

There are a few counts of this clonotype. The rearrangement links TRBV12-3 or TRBV12-4 to TRBJ2-1, with D tentatively TRBD2 (6 bases). There are 15 residues in the CDR3. V was clipped by 7 bases and J by 6 bases, with 19 bases between them. CDR3 protein: CASTAPGTPSNEQFF. As DNA, the CDR3 is TGTGCCAGCACCGCTCCCGGGACTCCTTCCAATGAGCAGTTCTTC.

The chain links TRBV4-1 to TRBJ2-5; D unresolved. With 2 bases removed from V and 0 bases from J, the gap between germline ends came to 19 bases. Per germline, CDR1 MGHRA and CDR2 YSYEKL. This CDR3 has 18 residues. The CDR3 DNA sequence: TGCGCCAGCAGCCAAAGGGAAAGGTCCTATCAGTACCAAGAGACCCAGTACTTC. Protein: CASSQRERSYQYQETQYF.

The rearrangement links TRBV18 to TRBJ1-1; tentative D call: TRBD1 (5 bases). Germline assignment: CDR1 KGHSH and CDR2 LQKENI. The CDR3 extends over 12 amino acids. The V end lost 3 bases, the J end lost 7 bases, and 9 bases lay between the germline ends. The CDR3 bases are TGTGCCAGCTCACCCGGGACCCATGAAGCTTTCTTT. Its protein product is CASSPGTHEAFF.

Of note for this clonotype: The junction does not match germline at one end; this may be a read error. The chain has TRBV5-1 and TRBJ2-7; TRBD2 aligns across 8 bases. Germline V gives CDR1 SGHRS, CDR2 YFSETQ. The CDR3 is 14 amino acids. CDR3 residues: CASSLPGGVYGQYF. CDR3 sequence (DNA): TGCGCCAGCAGCCTTCCGGGAGGGGTCTACGGGCAGTACTTC.

The chain joins TRBV19 to TRBJ1-5; TRBD1 matches at 8 bases. Germline values: CDR1 LNHDA, CDR2 SQIVND (reference sequence). The CDR3 totals 13 residues. J was trimmed by 7 bases and V by 9 bases; bases with no gene match: 8. This CDR3 reads CASATGERQPQHF. The CDR3 nucleotides read TGTGCCAGCGCGACAGGGGAACGGCAGCCCCAGCATTTT.

The gene calls are TRBV29-1 and TRBJ2-1, with D possibly being TRBD1 (6 bases). CDR1 SQVTM and CDR2 ANQGSEA come from the germline V gene. Trimming pared 6 bases from V and 1 base from J, leaving 16 bases between. The CDR3 covers 15 residues. CDR3 protein: CSVAQGIGSYNEQFF. As DNA, the CDR3 is TGCAGCGTCGCTCAGGGGATCGGGTCCTACAATGAGCAGTTCTTC.

This clonotype occurred many times. J is TRBJ2-3 and V is TRBV28, with D possibly matching TRBD1 (6 bases). CDR1 and CDR2 (germline): MDHEN, SYDVKM. The CDR3 is made up of 15 amino acids. The germline V and J ends were trimmed by 7 bases and 3 bases, with 17 bases remaining between them. The CDR3 DNA sequence: TGTGCCAGCACCTTGAGGGACATTATAACAGATACGCAGTATTTT. Translated: CASTLRDIITDTQYF.